This TCR beta chain was recovered during a study of shared clonotypes between healthy human individuals. Background on the study: Participating donors consisted of a couple of women and three men aged 18 to 49. The plates for each donor numbered three CD4 naive, three CD4 memory, two CD8 naive and one CD8 memory.

CDR3 length: 13 residues. CDR1 SQVTM and CDR2 ANQGSEA come from the germline V gene. CD45RO-negative CD8 cells positively selected for CCR7 made up the naive population, which excluded terminally differentiated effector memory CD45RA+ cells. Broader study findings: In four donors, around 4.8% of naive CD4 clonotypes appeared in common. Measured sharing among donors was expected to vary with sequencing depth.

Method: immunoSEQ multiplex PCR; TCRdb's copy keeps in-frame clones and lacks some. The table lists around 1.9 million clones, 90% to 95% of them singletons. As to this clone: Its specificity is unknown.

The chain couples TRBV29-1 to TRBJ2-5; TRBD2 matches at 7 bases. Gene TRBJ2-7 matches the end of the DNA better, so the J call may be wrong. The TCR comes from a man aged 18 to 35 in good health. Some clones in this sample may be carry-over from other donors' samples. The sequencing sample was made of naive CD8+ T cells from PBMCs. In DNA form, the CDR3 reads TGCAGCGCTATAACTAGCGCCGACTACGAGCAGTACTTC. Protein sequence: CSAITSADYEQYF.